What follows are 2 T cell receptor beta chains derived from one specimen sequenced in a study of T cell responses to AZD1222 COVID-19 vaccine. Clones were read by immunoSEQ multiplex PCR, and TCRdb kept only the in-frame ones, dropping some. The sample records about 55,000 clones, about 85% being singletons. This material consisted of peripheral blood, taken on day 0 of AZD1222 vaccination. The receptors stem from an adult in good health.

This chain joins TRBV2 and TRBJ1-2; 8 positions agree with TRBD1. The V and J ends lost 5 bases and 4 bases, in that order; junction bases with no gene match: 6. Germline assignment: CDR1 SNHLY and CDR2 FYNNEI. The CDR3 length is 14 residues. CDR3 nucleotide sequence: TGTGCCAGCAGTCCACGGACAGGGCCCTATGGCTACACCTTC. It translates to CASSPRTGPYGYTF.

This chain joins TRBV28 and TRBJ2-2; D may correspond to TRBD1 or TRBD2 (5 bases each). The CDR3 contains 16 residues. V lost 3 bases and J 6 bases, leaving 17 bases between the germline ends. Germline CDR1 MDHEN, CDR2 SYDVKM. Here the CDR3 DNA reads TGTGCCAGCAGTTTTGGGGCAGAGGGGTGGTCCGGGGAGCTGTTTTTT. Translation gives CASSFGAEGWSGELFF.